This T cell receptor beta chain stems from a study of blood T cell repertoires in COVID-19. About the research overall: Whether acute or convalescent, the COVID-19 samples came from the United States, Italy and Spain. From T cells, B-cell-depleted T cells, or PBMCs came the material, which was cDNA or gDNA.

Under the authors' procedure: From reference gene primer amplification, estimates of nucleated cell counts were derived. TCRdb's table, derived via immunoSEQ multiplex PCR, lists solely in-frame clones and lacks some. That table supplies the V and J calls and clone size; D and trimming were determined from the DNA. This table has about 170,000 clones, around four fifths appearing once. Trimming shortened V by 0 bases and J by 0 bases, and 6 bases separated the two germline ends. The CDR3 loop spans 15 amino acids. The V gene's germline CDR1 is MNHNS and CDR2 SASEGT. V usage is TRBV6-1 and J usage is TRBJ2-1, with unresolved D. The specimen was peripheral blood. The receptor was derived from a woman older than 75 with acute or convalescent COVID-19. CDR3 sequence (DNA): TGTGCCAGCAGTGAAGCGCACAGCTCCTACAATGAGCAGTTCTTC. It codes for CASSEAHSSYNEQFF.